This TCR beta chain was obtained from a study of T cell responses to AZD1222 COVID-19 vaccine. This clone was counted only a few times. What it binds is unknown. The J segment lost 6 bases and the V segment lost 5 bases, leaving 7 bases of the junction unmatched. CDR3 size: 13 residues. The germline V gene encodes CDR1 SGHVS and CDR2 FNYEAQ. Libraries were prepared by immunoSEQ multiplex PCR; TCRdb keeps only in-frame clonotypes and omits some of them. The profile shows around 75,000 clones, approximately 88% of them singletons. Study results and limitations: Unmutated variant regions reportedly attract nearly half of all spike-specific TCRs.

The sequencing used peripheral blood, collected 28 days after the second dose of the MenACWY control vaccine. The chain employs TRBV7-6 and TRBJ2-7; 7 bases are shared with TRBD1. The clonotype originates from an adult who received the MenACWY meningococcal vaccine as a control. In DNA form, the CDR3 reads TGTGCCAGCAGCATGGACAGGTGGAGCGAGCAGTACTTC. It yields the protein CASSMDRWSEQYF.